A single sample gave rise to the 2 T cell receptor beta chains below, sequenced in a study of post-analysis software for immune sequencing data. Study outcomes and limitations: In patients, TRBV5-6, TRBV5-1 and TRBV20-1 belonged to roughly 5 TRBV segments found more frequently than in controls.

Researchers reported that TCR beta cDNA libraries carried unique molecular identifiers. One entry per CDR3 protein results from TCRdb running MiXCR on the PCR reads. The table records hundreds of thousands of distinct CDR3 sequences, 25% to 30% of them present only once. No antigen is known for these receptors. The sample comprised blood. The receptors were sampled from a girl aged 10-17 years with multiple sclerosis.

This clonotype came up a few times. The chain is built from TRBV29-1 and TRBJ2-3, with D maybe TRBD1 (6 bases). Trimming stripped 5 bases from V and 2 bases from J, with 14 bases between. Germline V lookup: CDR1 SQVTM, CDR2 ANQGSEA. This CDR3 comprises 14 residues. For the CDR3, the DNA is TGCAGCGTTCTGGTGGGGGCTGTCACAGATACGCAGTATTTT. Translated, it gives CSVLVGAVTDTQYF.

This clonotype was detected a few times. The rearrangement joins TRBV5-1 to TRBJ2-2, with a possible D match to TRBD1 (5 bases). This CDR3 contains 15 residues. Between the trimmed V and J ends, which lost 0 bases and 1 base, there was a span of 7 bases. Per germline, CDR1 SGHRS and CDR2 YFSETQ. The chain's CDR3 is CASSLGQLNTGELFF. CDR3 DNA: TGCGCCAGCAGCTTGGGACAGCTGAACACCGGGGAGCTGTTTTTT.